The 16 T cell receptor beta chains listed next were all sequenced from one sample in a study of shared clonotypes between healthy human individuals. Here immunoSEQ multiplex PCR was the method, and the copy in TCRdb shows in-frame clones only, minus some. The sample contains over a million clones, 96% of which appear only once. The material sequenced was naive CD4+ T cells sorted from blood. Regarding subset: CD45RA+ positively selected. These TCRs come from a man younger than 40 in good health.

This sequence joins TRBV5-4 and TRBJ2-7; D not resolved. The CDR3 contains 14 residues. Per germline, CDR1 SGHNT and CDR2 YYREEE (reference sequence). V lost 0 bases and J lost 6, with 13 bases in between. The CDR3 DNA follows: TGTGCCAGCAGCTTGGAGGGCCCCTTGCGCGAGCAGTACTTC. Amino acid sequence: CASSLEGPLREQYF.

V is TRBV11-2 and J is TRBJ2-7; the D gene is possibly TRBD1 (5 bases). V gave up 1 base and J gave up 6 bases, with 16 bases separating them. This CDR3 spans 15 amino acids. Germline V gene data show CDR1 as SGHAT and CDR2 as FQNNGV. CDR3 amino acids: CASSLAVAREREQYF. Here the CDR3 DNA reads TGTGCCAGCAGCTTAGCGGTGGCCAGGGAACGCGAGCAGTACTTC.

The chain has TRBV5-5 and TRBJ2-7; the D gene could be TRBD1 or TRBD2 (6 bases each). This CDR3 contains 15 residues. V lost 3 bases and J lost 1, with 14 bases in between. Looked up from germline, CDR1 is SGHKS and CDR2 is YYEKEE (reference sequence). The CDR3 DNA is TGTGCCAGCAGCTACCTAGGAGGGACATCCTACGAGCAGTACTTC. As protein: CASSYLGGTSYEQYF.

This chain uses TRBV28 with TRBJ2-7; D unclear. The CDR3 has 14 residues. Between the trimmed V and J ends, which lost 4 bases and 7 bases, there was a span of 17 bases. The germline V gene encodes CDR1 MDHEN and CDR2 SYDVKM. CDR3 nucleotides: TGTGCCAGCAGTTCTGGTTTTGGTCCGGTGGAGCAGTACTTC. Translation gives CASSSGFGPVEQYF.

This rearrangement joins TRBV28 to TRBJ2-7; D is unresolved. The germline V gene encodes CDR1 MDHEN and CDR2 SYDVKM. The CDR3 has 13 residues. The V gene lost 2 bases and the J gene lost 2 bases, with 7 bases spanning the gap. CDR3 DNA sequence: TGTGCCAGCAGTTTAAGCAGTCCCTACGAGCAGTACTTC. Encoded protein: CASSLSSPYEQYF.

The gene calls are TRBV18 and TRBJ2-7; 8 nucleotides align to TRBD1. This CDR3 region has 16 residues. In germline, CDR1 is KGHSH, CDR2 LQKENI. Trimming at V came to 2 bases and at J to 0 bases, leaving 6 bases not matched to a gene. The DNA for the CDR3 is TGTGCCAGCTCACCATGGCGGGACAGGAGCTCCTACGAGCAGTACTTC. As protein: CASSPWRDRSSYEQYF.

This chain connects TRBV14 to TRBJ1-3; D is uncertain. Trimming removed 5 bases from V and 4 bases from J, with 21 bases in between. Germline CDR1 is SGHDN and CDR2 is FVKESK. The CDR3 runs to 17 residues. CDR3 sequence (DNA): TGTGCCAGCAGCAGCCGGGAAGTTGCATCATACGGAAACACCATATATTTT. Amino acids: CASSSREVASYGNTIYF.

V and J are TRBV19 and TRBJ2-1, with D perhaps being TRBD1 or TRBD2 (5 bases each). Germline V CDR1 and CDR2: LNHDA, SQIVND (reference sequence). This CDR3 has 16 residues. V was cut by 5 bases and J by 5 bases, with 19 bases left in between. The CDR3 loop reads CASSPKRGRSDNEQFF. CDR3 DNA sequence: TGTGCCAGTAGTCCCAAGAGGGGCCGTTCCGACAATGAGCAGTTCTTC.

This clone has only one observation. This chain uses TRBV27 with TRBJ2-1; 7 nucleotides agree with TRBD1. Per the germline V gene, CDR1 is MNHEY and CDR2 is SMNVEV (reference sequence). This CDR3 contains 15 residues. The trim removed 1 base at V and 0 bases at J, leaving 0 bases unmatched. CDR3 sequence (DNA): TGTGCCAGCAGTTTATACAGGGGCTCCTACAATGAGCAGTTCTTC. This encodes CASSLYRGSYNEQFF.

The chain recombines TRBV5-1 with TRBJ2-5; weak D call: TRBD1 (6 bases). The CDR3 runs 14 residues. The ends were cut back, 3 bases at V and 4 bases at J, with 13 bases in the middle. Germline CDR1 SGHRS, CDR2 YFSETQ. The CDR3 region has the DNA TGCGCCAGCAGCTCTCTCCGGGACACAGAGACCCAGTACTTC. It yields the protein CASSSLRDTETQYF.

This clone was seen a single time. The rearrangement uses TRBV5-1 and TRBJ2-1; 10 nucleotides match TRBD1. The CDR3 is made up of 13 amino acids. J lost 9 bases, V lost 4 bases, and 4 bases had no gene match. The germline V gene has CDR1 SGHRS and CDR2 YFSETQ. The CDR3 protein is CASSTGTGVEQFF. DNA for the CDR3: TGCGCCAGCAGCACCGGGACAGGGGTTGAGCAGTTCTTC.

The chain recombines TRBV21-1 with TRBJ2-7; TRBD2 is the table's D call, not checked against the DNA. TRBV21-1 is designated a pseudogene. The CDR3 sequence is 20 residues long. This CDR3 is CASSKKNSRLAGGSRYEQYF. In DNA form, the CDR3 reads TGTGCCAGCAGCAAGAAGAATAGTCGGCTAGCGGGAGGTAGCCGCTACGAGCAGTACTTC.

The J gene is TRBJ1-2, the V gene TRBV28; TRBD1 is a possible D gene (5 bases). Between the trimmed V and J ends, which lost 6 bases and 8 bases, there was a span of 16 bases. Germline loops: CDR1 MDHEN, CDR2 SYDVKM. The length of the CDR3 is 13 residues. The CDR3 reads CASSGQGNMGYTF. The CDR3 bases are TGTGCCAGCAGCGGCCAGGGAAACATGGGCTACACCTTC.

The J gene is TRBJ2-7, the V gene TRBV2; 8 bases match TRBD1. V shed 5 bases, J shed 0 bases, and the junction held 18 bases outside the gene matches. CDR3 length: 19 residues. Germline V CDR1 and CDR2: SNHLY, FYNNEI. CDR3 sequence (DNA): TGTGCCAGCAGTACCGGACAGGGCTGGTTCGGGCATAGCTCCTACGAGCAGTACTTC. It yields the protein CASSTGQGWFGHSSYEQYF.

The chain uses TRBV14 and TRBJ2-7; D is unresolved. V shed 8 bases and J shed 0 bases, with 11 bases lying between them. Germline-derived CDR1 and CDR2 are SGHDN and FVKESK. The CDR3 loop spans 13 amino acids. CDR3: CASAAGNSYEQYF. The CDR3 DNA follows: TGTGCCAGCGCGGCCGGCAACTCCTACGAGCAGTACTTC.

This clone was seen only a few times. The chain is built from TRBV28 and TRBJ1-5; tentative D call: TRBD1 (5 bases). Germline CDR1 reads MDHEN; CDR2 reads SYDVKM. V was clipped by 5 bases and J by 0 bases, with 14 bases between them. The CDR3 totals 16 residues. The CDR3 nucleotides are TGTGCCAGCAGTCTAAGACAGTCTTATAGCAATCAGCCCCAGCATTTT. This translates into CASSLRQSYSNQPQHF.